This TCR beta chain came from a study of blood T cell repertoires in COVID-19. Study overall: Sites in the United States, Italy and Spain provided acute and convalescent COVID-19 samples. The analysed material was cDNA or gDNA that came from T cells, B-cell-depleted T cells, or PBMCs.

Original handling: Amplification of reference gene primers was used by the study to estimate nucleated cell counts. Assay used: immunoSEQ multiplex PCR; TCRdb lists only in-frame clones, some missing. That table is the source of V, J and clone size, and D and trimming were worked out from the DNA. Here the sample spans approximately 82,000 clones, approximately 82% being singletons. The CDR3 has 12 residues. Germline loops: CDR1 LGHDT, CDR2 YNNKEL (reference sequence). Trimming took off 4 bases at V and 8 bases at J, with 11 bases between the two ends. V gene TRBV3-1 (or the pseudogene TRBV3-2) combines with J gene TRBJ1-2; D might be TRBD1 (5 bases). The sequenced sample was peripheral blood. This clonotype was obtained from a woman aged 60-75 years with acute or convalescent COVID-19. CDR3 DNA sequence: TGTGCCAGCAGCCTAGGGGTAAACGGCTACACCTTC. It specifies CASSLGVNGYTF.